The clone carrying this TCR beta chain was recorded only once. The V end lost 1 base, the J end lost 4 bases, and 13 bases lay between the germline ends. The CDR3 covers 15 residues. CDR1 and CDR2 (germline): SGHAT, FQNNGV. TCRdb's copy holds only in-frame clones and misses some; the assay was immunoSEQ multiplex PCR. The sample holds fewer than 120,000 clones, roughly 89% seen once. This sample is drawn from a study of T cell responses to AZD1222 COVID-19 vaccine. The TCR was taken from an adult who received the AZD1222 COVID-19 vaccine. Sequencing was performed on peripheral blood, taken 28 days after the second AZD1222 dose. The V call is TRBV11-2, the J call TRBJ1-2, with D possibly being TRBD1 (5 bases). CDR3 loop: CASSLATGGGYGYTF. CDR3 bases: TGTGCCAGCAGCTTAGCAACAGGCGGCGGCTATGGCTACACCTTC.